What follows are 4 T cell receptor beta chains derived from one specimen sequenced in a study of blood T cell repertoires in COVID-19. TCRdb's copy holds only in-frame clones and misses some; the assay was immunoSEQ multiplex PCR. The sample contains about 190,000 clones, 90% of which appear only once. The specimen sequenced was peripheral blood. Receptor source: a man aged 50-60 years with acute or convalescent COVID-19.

The CDR3 sequence is CASSSFQGARNTEAFF. The CDR3 DNA reads as TGTGCCAGCAGTTCCTTCCAGGGGGCGCGGAACACTGAAGCTTTCTTT. The rearrangement joins TRBV27 to TRBJ1-1, with 8 bases matching TRBD1. Germline V gene sequence: CDR1 MNHEY, CDR2 SMNVEV (reference sequence). CDR3 length: 16 amino acids. The ends lost 4 bases at V and 1 base at J; junction bases unmatched: 8.

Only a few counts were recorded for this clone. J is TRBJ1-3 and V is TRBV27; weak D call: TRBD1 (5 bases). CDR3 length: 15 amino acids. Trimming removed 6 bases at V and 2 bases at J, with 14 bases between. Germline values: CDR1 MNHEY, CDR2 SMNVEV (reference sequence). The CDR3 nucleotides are TGTGCCAGCAGCGTCGACAGATCCGCTGGAAACACCATATATTTT. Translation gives CASSVDRSAGNTIYF.

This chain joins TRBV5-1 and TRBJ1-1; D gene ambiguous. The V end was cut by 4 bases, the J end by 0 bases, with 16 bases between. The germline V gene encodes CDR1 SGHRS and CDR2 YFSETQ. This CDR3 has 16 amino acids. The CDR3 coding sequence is TGCGCCAGCAGCGCAACTCGAGAGGGTTTGAACACTGAAGCTTTCTTT. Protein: CASSATREGLNTEAFF.

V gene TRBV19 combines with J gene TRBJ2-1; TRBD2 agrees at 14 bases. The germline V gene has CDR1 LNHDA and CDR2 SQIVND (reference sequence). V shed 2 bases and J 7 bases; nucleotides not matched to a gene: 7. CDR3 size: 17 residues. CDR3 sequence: CASSILGLAGAVNEQFF. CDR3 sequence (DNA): TGTGCCAGTAGTATATTGGGACTAGCGGGAGCTGTTAATGAGCAGTTCTTC. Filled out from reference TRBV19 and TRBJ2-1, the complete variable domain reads DGGITQSPKYLFRKEGQNVTLSCEQNLNHDAMYWYRQDPGQGLRLIYYSQIVNDFQKGDIAEGYSVSREKKESFPLTVTSAQKNPTAFYLCASSILGLAGAVNEQFFGPGTRLTVL.